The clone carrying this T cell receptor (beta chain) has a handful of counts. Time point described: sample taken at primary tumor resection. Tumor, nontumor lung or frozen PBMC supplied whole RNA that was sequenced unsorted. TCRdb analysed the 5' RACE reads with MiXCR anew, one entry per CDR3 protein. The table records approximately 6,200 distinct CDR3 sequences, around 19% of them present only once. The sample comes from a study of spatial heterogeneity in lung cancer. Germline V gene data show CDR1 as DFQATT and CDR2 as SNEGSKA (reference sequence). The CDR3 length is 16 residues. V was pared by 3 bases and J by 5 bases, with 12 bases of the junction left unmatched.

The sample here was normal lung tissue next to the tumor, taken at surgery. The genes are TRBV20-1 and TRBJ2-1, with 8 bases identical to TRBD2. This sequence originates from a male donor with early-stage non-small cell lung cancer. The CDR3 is CSASDAGGPKNNEQFF. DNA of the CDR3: TGCAGTGCTAGTGATGCGGGAGGCCCCAAGAACAATGAGCAGTTCTTC.